These T cell receptor beta chains were read from a single sample in a study of beta chain features in type 1 diabetes. This table comes from immunoSEQ multiplex PCR, and its TCRdb copy is limited to in-frame clones, with some not included. The sample has 200,000 to 250,000 clones; about 71% are singletons. The sample was naive CD4+ T cells from blood. These receptors came from a man in his thirties or forties in good health. Both conserved end residues are part of each CDR3. Each record gives: clone size, D gene, J gene, V gene, CDR3 protein, CDR3 DNA. A D gene is named only where the DNA matches it firmly. The size entry is marked missing in some rows and otherwise reads once, few, many or a size class.

-,-,TRBJ2-3,TRBV9,CASSVAGRLSTDTQYF,TGTGCCAGCAGCGTAGCGGGCCGTCTGAGCACAGATACGCAGTATTTT
few,-,TRBJ2-2,TRBV30,CAWTRPGTTTGELFF,TGTGCCTGGACTCGCCCCGGGACCACTACCGGGGAGCTGTTTTTT
-,-,TRBJ2-4,TRBV19,CASSIAGRGDQYF,TGTGCCAGTAGTATAGCGGGGCGAGGGGACCAGTACTTC
-,-,TRBJ2-5,TRBV9,CASSVGPLGTQYF,TGTGCCAGCAGCGTAGGACCGCTTGGGACCCAGTACTTC
-,-,TRBJ2-3,TRBV30,CAWSGRPPSTDTQYF,TGTGCCTGGAGTGGCCGGCCCCCTAGCACAGATACGCAGTATTTT
-,-,TRBJ2-7,TRBV5-1,CASSLRDTYEQYF,TGCGCCAGCAGCTTACGGGACACCTACGAGCAGTACTTC
-,-,TRBJ2-7,TRBV11-2,CASSLDRAYEQYF,TGTGCCAGCAGCTTAGACAGGGCCTACGAGCAGTACTTC
-,-,TRBJ1-1,TRBV29-1,CSVSTVNTEAFF,TGCAGCGTCTCGACGGTTAACACTGAAGCTTTCTTT
-,-,TRBJ2-7,TRBV7-2,CASSPTGAGAYEQYF,TGTGCCAGCAGCCCGACTGGGGCGGGGGCTTACGAGCAGTACTTC
-,-,TRBJ2-1,TRBV30,CAWSIRTYNEQFF,TGTGCCTGGAGTATCAGGACCTACAATGAGCAGTTCTTC
few,TRBD2,TRBJ2-1,TRBV29-1,CSVARRLAADNEQFF,TGCAGCGTGGCCAGAAGACTAGCAGCGGACAATGAGCAGTTCTTC
-,TRBD1,TRBJ2-5,TRBV29-1,CSVEPRQGMVTQYF,TGCAGCGTTGAACCTCGACAGGGGATGGTGACCCAGTACTTC
-,TRBD1,TRBJ2-5,TRBV29-1,CSGGQVLARETQYF,TGCAGCGGGGGACAGGTTCTCGCTCGGGAGACCCAGTACTTC
-,-,TRBJ2-3,TRBV30,CAWEEITDTQYF,TGTGCCTGGGAAGAGATCACAGATACGCAGTATTTT
once,TRBD1,TRBJ1-4,TRBV15,CATSRRQGSEKLFF,TGTGCCACCAGCCGCCGACAGGGGAGTGAAAAACTGTTTTTT
-,TRBD1,TRBJ2-7,TRBV7-9,CASSLAGTGGNEQYF,TGTGCCAGCAGCTTAGCCGGGACAGGGGGCAACGAGCAGTACTTC
-,-,TRBJ2-7,TRBV5-1,CASSLEGARGNEQYF,TGCGCCAGCAGCTTGGAAGGCGCCCGAGGCAACGAGCAGTACTTC
-,TRBD2,TRBJ2-3,TRBV7-9,CASSITGTSATDTQYF,TGTGCCAGCAGCATCACCGGGACTAGCGCCACAGATACGCAGTATTTT
-,-,TRBJ1-2,TRBV30,CAWNQVKYGYTF,TGTGCCTGGAATCAGGTGAAGTATGGCTACACCTTC
-,TRBD2,TRBJ2-3,TRBV2,CASSQGLAGLDTQYF,TGTGCCAGCAGCCAGGGACTAGCGGGGTTGGATACGCAGTATTTT
few,-,TRBJ2-7,TRBV7-2,CASSLDLVTYEQYF,TGTGCCAGCAGCTTAGACCTAGTCACCTACGAGCAGTACTTC
-,-,TRBJ2-7,TRBV25-1,CASSETDRSYEQYF,TGTGCCAGCAGTGAGACAGACAGATCCTACGAGCAGTACTTC
-,-,TRBJ1-2,TRBV6-5,CASSSLTGNYGYTF,TGTGCCAGCAGTTCCTTGACAGGAAACTATGGCTACACCTTC
-,-,TRBJ1-4,TRBV7-6,CASSLGGNEKLFF,TGTGCCAGCAGCTTAGGTGGTAATGAAAAACTGTTTTTT
-,TRBD1,TRBJ2-1,TRBV18,CASSRGQGAGNEQFF,TGTGCCAGCTCGCGGGGACAGGGGGCTGGCAATGAGCAGTTCTTC
-,-,TRBJ2-3,TRBV29-1,CSTSTGSTDTQYF,TGCAGCACGTCGACAGGTAGCACAGATACGCAGTATTTT
-,TRBD2,TRBJ2-7,TRBV7-2,CASSLVSGGGGSYEQYF,TGTGCCAGCAGCTTAGTTAGCGGGGGAGGTGGGTCCTACGAGCAGTACTTC
once,-,TRBJ2-1,TRBV4-3,CASSQATYNEQFF,TGCGCCAGCAGCCAAGCCACTTACAATGAGCAGTTCTTC
-,TRBD1,TRBJ2-6,TRBV14,CASSLRTGRRAGANVLTF,TGTGCCAGCAGCCTTAGGACAGGCCGCCGCGCTGGGGCCAACGTCCTGACTTTC
-,-,TRBJ2-5,TRBV10-3,CAISGTQAPQYF,TGTGCCATCAGTGGGACTCAGGCGCCCCAGTACTTC
-,TRBD1,TRBJ2-1,TRBV5-4,CASSVDRGTYNEQFF,TGTGCCAGCAGCGTGGACAGGGGGACCTACAATGAGCAGTTCTTC
-,TRBD1,TRBJ2-7,TRBV29-1,CSVKFRDRSSYEQYF,TGCAGCGTTAAATTCCGGGACAGGAGCTCCTACGAGCAGTACTTC
-,-,TRBJ2-5,TRBV5-1,CASSFGTTQETQYF,TGCGCCAGCAGCTTTGGGACAACGCAAGAGACCCAGTACTTC
-,-,TRBJ1-1,TRBV30,CAWSVQPTEAFF,TGTGCCTGGAGTGTACAGCCCACTGAAGCTTTCTTT
-,-,TRBJ2-2,TRBV30,CAWSRDNTGELFF,TGTGCCTGGAGTCGCGACAACACCGGGGAGCTGTTTTTT
few,TRBD1,TRBJ1-5,TRBV30,CAWSRTQGGQPQHF,TGTGCCTGGAGTCGGACGCAGGGGGGTCAGCCCCAGCATTTT
-,-,TRBJ2-6,TRBV14,CASSQGVSGANVLTF,TGTGCCAGCAGCCAAGGTGTCTCTGGGGCCAACGTCCTGACTTTC
-,TRBD2,TRBJ2-5,TRBV29-1,CSVKSLAAQTQYF,TGCAGCGTAAAATCTCTAGCGGCCCAGACCCAGTACTTC
-,-,TRBJ2-3,TRBV28,CASRRPLPDTQYF,TGTGCCAGCAGGCGACCTCTACCAGATACGCAGTATTTT
-,TRBD1,TRBJ2-6,TRBV14,CASSPLPTGGAGANVLTF,TGTGCCAGCAGCCCCCTCCCCACAGGGGGAGCTGGGGCCAACGTCCTGACTTTC
-,TRBD1,TRBJ2-3,TRBV7-6,CASSQGRQGAGDTQYF,TGTGCCAGCAGCCAAGGTCGGCAGGGGGCAGGAGATACGCAGTATTTT
few,-,TRBJ2-1,TRBV5-1,CASSLDRAYNEQFF,TGCGCCAGCAGCCTTGACAGAGCTTACAATGAGCAGTTCTTC
once,TRBD2,TRBJ2-3,TRBV4-1,CASSQPGLVTDTQYF,TGCGCCAGCAGCCAGCCGGGACTAGTGACAGATACGCAGTATTTT
few,-,TRBJ1-6,TRBV30,CAWRRGGTTYNSPLHF,TGTGCCTGGAGAAGGGGGGGGACCACCTATAATTCACCCCTCCACTTT
-,-,TRBJ1-6,TRBV29-1,CSVQPKSNSPLHF,TGCAGCGTGCAACCCAAGTCGAATTCACCCCTCCACTTT
-,-,TRBJ2-7,TRBV30,CAWSSTGPSYEQYF,TGTGCCTGGAGTAGCACAGGACCTTCCTACGAGCAGTACTTC
-,-,TRBJ1-1,TRBV5-1,CASSFLGSDTEAFF,TGCGCCAGCAGCTTCCTAGGGAGCGACACTGAAGCTTTCTTT
few,TRBD2,TRBJ2-7,TRBV5-1,CASSRLAGGSYEQYF,TGCGCCAGCAGCAGACTAGCGGGAGGGTCCTACGAGCAGTACTTC
-,TRBD2,TRBJ2-1,TRBV7-9,CASSAGTSVDNEQFF,TGTGCCAGCAGCGCCGGGACTAGCGTAGACAATGAGCAGTTCTTC
-,TRBD1,TRBJ2-7,TRBV29-1,CSVYGQAGVQYF,TGCAGCGTCTACGGACAGGCTGGGGTGCAGTACTTC
-,-,TRBJ1-6,TRBV30,CAWGGNSPLHF,TGTGCCTGGGGAGGGAATTCACCCCTCCACTTT
-,-,TRBJ2-7,TRBV30,CAWSAGSYEQYF,TGTGCCTGGAGTGCCGGGTCCTACGAGCAGTACTTC